The 28 T cell receptor beta chains below come from one sample, sequenced in a study of TIL therapy for anti-PD-1-resistant metastatic lung cancer. The libraries were made with immunoSEQ v3. Assay: immunoSEQ multiplex PCR; the TCRdb copy retains only in-frame clones and omits some. Seen here are more than 8,000 clones, approximately 60% observed once, and the top ten hold roughly an eighth. The time point here: pre-treatment sample, taken before nivolumab and TIL therapy. Pleural nodules or supraclavicular lymph nodes made up most of the excised metastases sampled. The sequences come from tumor tissue, collected at baseline. Receptors were obtained from a person aged 25 to 80 with non-small cell lung cancer.

The chain couples TRBV5-1 to TRBJ2-6; D is possibly TRBD2 (5 bases). Deletions cut 5 bases from V and 3 bases from J, with 18 bases between. From germline, CDR1 is SGHRS and CDR2 YFSETQ. The CDR3 is 17 amino acids. For the CDR3, the DNA is TGCGCCAGCAGGCTTGAGCTTTTCGGGGTTGGGGCCAACGTCCTGACTTTC. This translates into CASRLELFGVGANVLTF.

V usage is TRBV6-1 and J usage is TRBJ1-3, with TRBD1 matching over 9 bases. In germline, CDR1 is MNHNS, CDR2 SASEGT. The CDR3 contains 15 residues. After removal of 4 bases from V and 1 base from J, the junction contained 2 bases not matched to a gene. Written as DNA, the CDR3 is TGTGCCAGCAGTGGGGACAGGGTTTCTGGAAACACCATATATTTT. It encodes CASSGDRVSGNTIYF.

Written as DNA, the CDR3 is TGTGCCATCAGTGCCGATAGCGGGAGGCCTTACGAGCAGTACTTC. Its translation: CAISADSGRPYEQYF. The chain is built from TRBV10-3 and TRBJ2-5, with TRBD2 matching 10 bases. The J call may be incorrect, as the DNA end agrees better with TRBJ2-7. The germline gives CDR1 ENHRY, CDR2 SYGVKD. This CDR3 region has 15 residues.

This clone was recorded a few times. The chain carries TRBV5-1 and TRBJ1-6, with unresolved D. V gave up 3 bases and J gave up 10 bases, with 11 bases separating them. This CDR3 is built from 13 residues. Per the germline V gene, CDR1 is SGHRS and CDR2 is YFSETQ. The CDR3 loop reads CASSYDKESPLHF. The CDR3 DNA reads as TGCGCCAGCAGCTACGATAAGGAATCACCCCTCCACTTT. Full variable domain (missing parts from reference TRBV5-1 and TRBJ1-6): KAGVTQTPRYLIKTRGQQVTLSCSPISGHRSVSWYQQTPGQGLQFLFEYFSETQRNKGNFPGRFSGRQFSNSRSEMNVSTLELGDSALYLCASSYDKESPLHFGNGTRLTVT.

V is TRBV19 and J is TRBJ1-2; D not certain. CDR3 length: 13 amino acids. Trimming cost V 5 bases and J 3 bases, with 10 bases left between them. CDR1 and CDR2 (germline): LNHDA, SQIVND (reference sequence). The CDR3 region has the DNA TGTGCCAGTAGTGTGGACGGCGACTATGGCTACACCTTC. This encodes CASSVDGDYGYTF. The full variable domain, with the rest looked up from reference TRBV19 and TRBJ1-2, is DGGITQSPKYLFRKEGQNVTLSCEQNLNHDAMYWYRQDPGQGLRLIYYSQIVNDFQKGDIAEGYSVSREKKESFPLTVTSAQKNPTAFYLCASSVDGDYGYTFGSGTRLTVV.

Sample share makes this clone medium-sized (0.01 to 0.1%). The chain carries TRBV29-1 and TRBJ1-2; D ambiguous. The CDR3 consists of 10 residues. Trimming removed 6 bases from V and 8 bases from J, with 10 bases in between. Germline V gene lookup returns CDR1 SQVTM and CDR2 ANQGSEA. As DNA, the CDR3 is TGCAGCGTCGACCAGGAGGGCTACACCTTC. Protein product: CSVDQEGYTF.

A single count supports this clone. This rearrangement joins TRBV11-2 to TRBJ2-7; D gene ambiguous. The V end lost 1 base, the J end lost 1 base, and 8 bases lay between the germline ends. The CDR3 spans 14 residues. CDR1 is SGHAT and CDR2 is FQNNGV in the germline V gene. CDR3 DNA: TGTGCCAGCAGCTTAGGTACAGATTCCTACGAGCAGTACTTC. The encoded protein is CASSLGTDSYEQYF.

This chain links TRBV12-5 with TRBJ2-1; the match to TRBD2 covers 7 bases. This CDR3 is built from 13 residues. Germline CDR1 and CDR2: LGHNT and FRNRAP. The V and J ends lost 4 bases and 4 bases, in that order; junction bases with no gene match: 1. The CDR3 is CASGSSGYNEQFF. The CDR3 DNA reads TGTGCTAGTGGTTCTAGCGGATACAATGAGCAGTTCTTC.

Concerning this clone itself: Compared with germline, one end of the junction differs, possibly owing to a read error. The J gene is TRBJ1-2, the V gene TRBV6-5; tentatively, D is TRBD1 (6 bases). Germline loops: CDR1 MNHEY, CDR2 SVGAGI. The CDR3 is made up of 12 amino acids. As DNA, the CDR3 is TGTGCCAGCAGTGAAGGAAGGACAGAGCAAAGCTTC. As protein: CASSEGRTEQSF.

This clone was picked up a small number of times. The CDR3 protein is CSVGSRLGEKLFF. CDR3 DNA: TGCAGCGTTGGGAGCAGGTTGGGCGAAAAACTGTTTTTT. This chain joins TRBV29-1 and TRBJ1-4, with unresolved D. The CDR3 extends over 13 amino acids. Germline V gene sequence: CDR1 SQVTM, CDR2 ANQGSEA. V was cut by 4 bases and J by 8 bases, with 14 bases left in between.

Judged by abundance, this clone is medium-sized. This sequence joins TRBV5-4 and TRBJ1-2, with 8 bases fitting TRBD1. Germline loops: CDR1 SGHNT, CDR2 YYREEE (reference sequence). V gave up 4 bases and J gave up 5 bases; unmatched junction bases: 16. The CDR3 length is 17 residues. The CDR3 DNA follows: TGTGCCAGCAGCCCCGGCGGTGGGACAGGCCTTGGATATGGCTACACCTTC. Its translation is CASSPGGGTGLGYGYTF.

This sequence joins TRBV29-1 and TRBJ1-5; 8 bases map to TRBD1. The trim removed 6 bases at V and 4 bases at J, leaving 8 bases unmatched. CDR1 SQVTM and CDR2 ANQGSEA come from the germline V gene. The CDR3 extends over 14 amino acids. This CDR3 reads CSVRDRGGNQPQHF. The CDR3 DNA sequence: TGCAGCGTCCGCGACAGGGGCGGGAATCAGCCCCAGCATTTT.

The V call is TRBV14, the J call TRBJ1-3; 7 positions match TRBD1. CDR1 and CDR2 (germline): SGHDN, FVKESK. The trim removed 1 base at V and 0 bases at J, leaving 6 bases unmatched. This CDR3 has 17 amino acids. The CDR3 DNA is TGTGCCAGCAGCCAAGGGGGGACAGCCTACTCTGGAAACACCATATATTTT. It specifies CASSQGGTAYSGNTIYF.

The rearrangement links TRBV5-1 to TRBJ1-1; 9 bases map to TRBD1. CDR1 and CDR2 from the germline V gene are SGHRS and YFSETQ. The CDR3 totals 14 residues. The junction had 1 base not matched to a gene; V was cut back by 4 bases and J by 0 bases. The CDR3 DNA sequence: TGCGCCAGCAGCGGGACAGGGTTGAACACTGAAGCTTTCTTT. It encodes CASSGTGLNTEAFF. Looking up the rest from reference TRBV5-1 and TRBJ1-1 gives the full variable domain: KAGVTQTPRYLIKTRGQQVTLSCSPISGHRSVSWYQQTPGQGLQFLFEYFSETQRNKGNFPGRFSGRQFSNSRSEMNVSTLELGDSALYLCASSGTGLNTEAFFGQGTRLTVV.

V gene TRBV11-2 combines with J gene TRBJ2-4; D possibly corresponds to TRBD1 (5 bases). V gave up 2 bases and J gave up 10 bases, with 18 bases separating them. Germline V gene data show CDR1 as SGHAT and CDR2 as FQNNGV. The CDR3 has 15 amino acids. CDR3 bases: TGTGCCAGCAGCTTACTAGGGGCGGTGACTGGAATTCAGTACTTC. Its translation is CASSLLGAVTGIQYF.

The V gene is TRBV5-4, the J gene TRBJ1-1; D unresolved. This CDR3 is built from 13 residues. CDR1 and CDR2 from the germline V gene are SGHNT and YYREEE (reference sequence). V was clipped by 1 base and J by 7 bases, with 11 bases between them. In DNA form, the CDR3 reads TGTGCCAGCAGCTTGCGGCCAGTTGGTGAAGCTTTCTTT. Translation: CASSLRPVGEAFF.

V and J are TRBV11-1 and TRBJ2-3; perhaps TRBD2 as D (5 bases). V was clipped by 7 bases and J by 0 bases, with 14 bases between them. Per the germline V gene, CDR1 is SGHAT and CDR2 is FQDESV (reference sequence). The CDR3 spans 15 residues. The CDR3 bases are TGTGCCAGCACCCTCTTAGCGAAAAGCACAGATACGCAGTATTTT. This sequence encodes CASTLLAKSTDTQYF.

This sequence joins TRBV5-4 and TRBJ2-7; D possibly matches TRBD1 or TRBD2 (5 bases each). The CDR3 length is 12 residues. Germline V CDR1 and CDR2: SGHNT, YYREEE (reference sequence). The V end was cut by 3 bases, the J end by 4 bases, with 8 bases between. DNA for the CDR3: TGTGCCAGCAGCTCGGGACCATACGAGCAGTACTTC. It specifies CASSSGPYEQYF.

This clone is categorized as medium-sized. The gene calls are TRBV2 and TRBJ1-6; tentative D call: TRBD1 (6 bases). This CDR3 contains 16 residues. The V gene's germline CDR1 is SNHLY and CDR2 FYNNEI. V shed 7 bases and J shed 7 bases, with 20 bases lying between them. In DNA form, the CDR3 reads TGTGCCAGCACCAATCCATGGACAGAATTGAATTCACCCCTCCACTTT. This sequence encodes CASTNPWTELNSPLHF. The full variable domain, rest sourced from reference TRBV2 and TRBJ1-6, is EPEVTQTPSHQVTQMGQEVILRCVPISNHLYFYWYRQILGQKVEFLVSFYNNEISEKSEIFDDQFSVERPDGSNFTLKIRSTKLEDSAMYFCASTNPWTELNSPLHFGNGTRLTVT.

The chain has TRBV27 and TRBJ1-4; a possible D gene is TRBD1 (6 bases). Trimming shortened V by 5 bases and J by 0 bases, and 13 bases separated the two germline ends. The CDR3 is made up of 16 amino acids. Germline V CDR1 and CDR2: MNHEY, SMNVEV (reference sequence). CDR3 DNA: TGTGCCAGCAGTATTGCGACAGGCGCAACTAATGAAAAACTGTTTTTT. Translation: CASSIATGATNEKLFF.

The rearrangement joins TRBV5-1 to TRBJ1-5, with D perhaps matching TRBD1 (5 bases). V gave up 4 bases and J gave up 1 base, with 15 bases separating them. The germline gives CDR1 SGHRS, CDR2 YFSETQ. The CDR3 spans 16 residues. The CDR3 loop is CASSPGSGGSNQPQHF. The CDR3 DNA reads as TGCGCCAGCAGCCCGGGATCGGGGGGAAGCAATCAGCCCCAGCATTTT. The whole variable domain, filled in from reference TRBV5-1 and TRBJ1-5, reads KAGVTQTPRYLIKTRGQQVTLSCSPISGHRSVSWYQQTPGQGLQFLFEYFSETQRNKGNFPGRFSGRQFSNSRSEMNVSTLELGDSALYLCASSPGSGGSNQPQHFGDGTRLSIL.

This clone was found a few times. V gene TRBV10-3 combines with J gene TRBJ2-1; no definite D call. This CDR3 has 14 residues. The V end lost 4 bases, the J end lost 3 bases, and 10 bases lay between the germline ends. The germline gives CDR1 ENHRY, CDR2 SYGVKD. For the CDR3, the DNA is TGTGCCATCAGTGTGGATAGCTACTACAATGAGCAGTTCTTC. Its translation is CAISVDSYYNEQFF.

A note on this clone: At one end the junction does not follow the germline gene, possibly because of a read error. This chain joins TRBV19 and TRBJ1-5, with D perhaps matching TRBD1 (6 bases). CDR1 and CDR2 from the germline V gene are LNHDA and SQIVND (reference sequence). The CDR3 spans 15 residues. The CDR3 DNA follows: TGTGCCAGTAGTATTTGGGGGGGCGGTAATCAGTCCCAGCATTTT. Encoded protein: CASSIWGGGNQSQHF.

The chain links TRBV6-1 to TRBJ1-4; 10 bases match TRBD1. J lost 7 bases, V lost 6 bases, and 8 bases had no gene match. The CDR3 is 15 amino acids. Germline-derived CDR1 and CDR2 are MNHNS and SASEGT. CDR3 protein: CASRAGQGMSEKLFF. The CDR3 DNA is TGTGCCAGCAGGGCGGGACAGGGGATGAGTGAAAAACTGTTTTTT.

The V gene is TRBV9, the J gene TRBJ1-6; possibly TRBD1 for D (5 bases). V was shortened by 0 bases and J by 8 bases, with 6 bases between the two germline ends. This CDR3 contains 13 residues. Germline V gives CDR1 SGDLS, CDR2 YYNGEE. The CDR3 region is CASSVAQDSPLHF. In DNA form, the CDR3 reads TGTGCCAGCAGCGTAGCACAGGATTCACCCCTCCACTTT.

This clone is medium-sized in the sample. The chain carries TRBV6-1 and TRBJ1-1, with D unclear. The CDR3 contains 13 residues. CDR1 and CDR2 (germline): MNHNS, SASEGT. V gave up 6 bases and J gave up 1 base, with 9 bases separating them. CDR3 region: CASSGRWNTEAFF. The DNA of the CDR3 is TGTGCCAGCAGCGGACGTTGGAACACTGAAGCTTTCTTT.

V gene TRBV28 combines with J gene TRBJ2-5, with 12 bases aligning to TRBD1. There are 16 residues in the CDR3. Germline loops: CDR1 MDHEN, CDR2 SYDVKM. Trimming at V came to 6 bases and at J to 5 bases, leaving 10 bases not matched to a gene. CDR3 in amino acids: CASREPGQGASETQYF. The DNA of the CDR3 is TGTGCCAGCAGGGAACCGGGACAGGGGGCTTCTGAGACCCAGTACTTC. Full variable domain (rest looked up from reference TRBV28 and TRBJ2-5): DVKVTQSSRYLVKRTGEKVFLECVQDMDHENMFWYRQDPGLGLRLIYFSYDVKMKEKGDIPEGYSVSREKKERFSLILESASTNQTSMYLCASREPGQGASETQYFGPGTRLLVL.

By share, this clone counts as medium-sized (0.01 to 0.1%). The gene calls are TRBV5-6 and TRBJ2-3; D is possibly TRBD1 (6 bases). From germline, CDR1 is SGHDT and CDR2 YYEEEE. V was pared by 2 bases and J by 1 base, with 11 bases between. The CDR3 runs 15 residues. The CDR3 DNA reads as TGTGCCAGCAGCTTCAGGGGAGTCGGCACAGATACGCAGTATTTT. Translation gives CASSFRGVGTDTQYF.